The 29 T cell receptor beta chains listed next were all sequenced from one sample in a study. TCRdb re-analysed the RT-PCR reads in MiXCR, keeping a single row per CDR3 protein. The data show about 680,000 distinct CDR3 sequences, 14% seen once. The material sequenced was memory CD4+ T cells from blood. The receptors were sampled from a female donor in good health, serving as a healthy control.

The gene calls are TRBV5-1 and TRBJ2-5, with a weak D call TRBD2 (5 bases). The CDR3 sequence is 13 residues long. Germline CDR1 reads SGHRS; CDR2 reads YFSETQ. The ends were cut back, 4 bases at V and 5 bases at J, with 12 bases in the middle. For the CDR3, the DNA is TGCGCCAGCAGCCAGGAGTCGGGGGAGACCCAGTACTTC. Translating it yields CASSQESGETQYF.

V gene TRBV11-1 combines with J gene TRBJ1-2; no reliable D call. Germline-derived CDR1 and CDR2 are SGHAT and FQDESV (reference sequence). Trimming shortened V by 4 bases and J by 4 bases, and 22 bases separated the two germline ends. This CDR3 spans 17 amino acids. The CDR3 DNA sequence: TGTGCCAGCAGCTCCCGCTCAATGTTACAACTCCGCTATGGCTACACCTTC. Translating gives CASSSRSMLQLRYGYTF.

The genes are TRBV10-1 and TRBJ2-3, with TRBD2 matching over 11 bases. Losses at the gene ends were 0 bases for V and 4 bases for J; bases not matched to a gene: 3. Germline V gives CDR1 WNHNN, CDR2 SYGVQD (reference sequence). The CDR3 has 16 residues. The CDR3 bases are TGCGCCAGCAGTGAGTCGAAACTAGCGGGAGCAGATACGCAGTATTTT. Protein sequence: CASSESKLAGADTQYF.

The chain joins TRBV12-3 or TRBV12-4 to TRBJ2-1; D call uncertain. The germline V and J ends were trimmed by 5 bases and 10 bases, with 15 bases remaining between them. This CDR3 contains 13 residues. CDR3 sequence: CASSRVPRWEQFF. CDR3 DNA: TGTGCCAGCAGTAGGGTTCCGCGGTGGGAGCAGTTCTTC.

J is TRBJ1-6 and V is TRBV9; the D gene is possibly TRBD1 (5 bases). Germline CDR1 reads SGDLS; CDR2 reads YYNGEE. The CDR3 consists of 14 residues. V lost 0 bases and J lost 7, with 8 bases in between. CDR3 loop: CASSVDQGNSPLHF. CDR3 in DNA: TGTGCCAGCAGCGTAGATCAGGGAAATTCACCCCTCCACTTT. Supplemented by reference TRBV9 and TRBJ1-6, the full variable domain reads DSGVTQTPKHLITATGQRVTLRCSPRSGDLSVYWYQQSLDQGLQFLIQYYNGEERAKGNILERFSAQQFPDLHSELNLSSLELGDSALYFCASSVDQGNSPLHFGNGTRLTVT.

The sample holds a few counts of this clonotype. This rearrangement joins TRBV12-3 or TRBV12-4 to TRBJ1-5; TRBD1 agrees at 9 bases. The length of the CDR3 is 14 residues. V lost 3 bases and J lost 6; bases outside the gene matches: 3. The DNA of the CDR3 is TGTGCCAGCAGTTTTAAGGACAGGGGTCAGCCCCAGCATTTT. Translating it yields CASSFKDRGQPQHF.

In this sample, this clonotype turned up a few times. The CDR3 region has the DNA TGCAGTGCAATGACCAGAACCGGGGAGCTGTTTTTT. Translated: CSAMTRTGELFF. The chain uses TRBV20-1 and TRBJ2-2, with D hard to call. Per germline, CDR1 DFQATT and CDR2 SNEGSKA (reference sequence). CDR3 length: 12 residues. Trimming pared 6 bases from V and 5 bases from J, leaving 10 bases between.

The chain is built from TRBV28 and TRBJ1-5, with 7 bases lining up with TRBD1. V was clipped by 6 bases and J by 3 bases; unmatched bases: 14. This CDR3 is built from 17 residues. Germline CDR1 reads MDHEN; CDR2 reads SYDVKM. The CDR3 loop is CASSSDRVGMFNQPQHF. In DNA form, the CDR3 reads TGTGCCAGCAGCTCCGACAGGGTTGGAATGTTCAATCAGCCCCAGCATTTT.

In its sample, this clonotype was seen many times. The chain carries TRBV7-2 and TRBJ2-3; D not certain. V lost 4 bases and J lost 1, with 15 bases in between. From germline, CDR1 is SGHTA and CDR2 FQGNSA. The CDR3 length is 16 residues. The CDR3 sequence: CASSSPLLRGTDTQYF. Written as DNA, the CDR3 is TGTGCCAGCAGCTCTCCCTTACTACGAGGCACAGATACGCAGTATTTT.

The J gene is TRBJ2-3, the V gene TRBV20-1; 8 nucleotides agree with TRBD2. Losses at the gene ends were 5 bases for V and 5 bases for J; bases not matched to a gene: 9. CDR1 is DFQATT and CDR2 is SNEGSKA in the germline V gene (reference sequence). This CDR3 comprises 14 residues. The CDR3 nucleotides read TGCAGTGCTGGCCTAGCGGGTTGGGGAGATACGCAGTATTTT. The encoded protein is CSAGLAGWGDTQYF.

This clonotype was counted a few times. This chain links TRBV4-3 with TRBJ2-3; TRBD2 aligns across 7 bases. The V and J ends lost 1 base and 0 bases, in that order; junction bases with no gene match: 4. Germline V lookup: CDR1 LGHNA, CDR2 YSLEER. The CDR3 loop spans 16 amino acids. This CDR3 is CASSQVGAGSTDTQYF. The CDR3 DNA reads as TGCGCCAGCAGCCAAGTAGGAGCGGGGAGCACAGATACGCAGTATTTT.

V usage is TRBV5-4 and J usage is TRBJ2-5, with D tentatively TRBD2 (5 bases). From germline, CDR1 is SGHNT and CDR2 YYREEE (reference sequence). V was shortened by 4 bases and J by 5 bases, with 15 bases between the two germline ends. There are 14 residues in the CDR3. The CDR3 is CASSPDSNGETQYF. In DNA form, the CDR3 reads TGTGCCAGCAGCCCGGACTCAAACGGGGAGACCCAGTACTTC.

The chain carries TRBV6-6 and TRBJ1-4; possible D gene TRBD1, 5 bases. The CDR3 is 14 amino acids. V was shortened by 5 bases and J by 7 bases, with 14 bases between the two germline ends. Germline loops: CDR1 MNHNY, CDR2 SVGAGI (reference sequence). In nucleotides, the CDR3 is TGTGCCAGCAGTCCCCAGGGTTTAAGTGAAAAACTGTTTTTT. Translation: CASSPQGLSEKLFF.

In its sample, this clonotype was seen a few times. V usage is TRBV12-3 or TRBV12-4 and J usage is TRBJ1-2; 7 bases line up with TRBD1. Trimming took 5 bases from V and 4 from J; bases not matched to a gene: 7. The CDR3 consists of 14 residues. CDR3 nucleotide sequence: TGTGCCAGCAGTACCAGGGGGATCGTCTATGGCTACACCTTC. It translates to CASSTRGIVYGYTF.

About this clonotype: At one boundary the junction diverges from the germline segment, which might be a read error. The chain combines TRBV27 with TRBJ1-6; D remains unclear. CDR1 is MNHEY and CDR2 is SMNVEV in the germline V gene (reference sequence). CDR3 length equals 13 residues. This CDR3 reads CASSINGNSPFHF. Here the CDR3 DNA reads TGTGCCAGCAGTATAAACGGAAATTCACCCTTCCACTTT.

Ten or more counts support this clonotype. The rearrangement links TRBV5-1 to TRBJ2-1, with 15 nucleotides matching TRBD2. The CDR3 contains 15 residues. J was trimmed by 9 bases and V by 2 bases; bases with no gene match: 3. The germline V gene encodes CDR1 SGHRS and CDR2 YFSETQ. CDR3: CASSFGLAGGTEQFF. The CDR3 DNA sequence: TGCGCCAGCAGCTTCGGACTAGCGGGAGGGACTGAGCAGTTCTTC.

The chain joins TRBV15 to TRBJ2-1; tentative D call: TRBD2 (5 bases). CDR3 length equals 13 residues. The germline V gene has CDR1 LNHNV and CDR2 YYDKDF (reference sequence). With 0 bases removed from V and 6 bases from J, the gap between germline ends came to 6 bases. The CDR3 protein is CATSRDAGNEQFF. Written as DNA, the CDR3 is TGTGCCACCAGCAGAGATGCGGGCAATGAGCAGTTCTTC.

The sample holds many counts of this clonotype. The CDR3, as DNA: TGTGCCAGCAATAGGGGACAGGGATTCGAAGAGACCCAGTACTTC. As protein: CASNRGQGFEETQYF. The chain has TRBV7-2 and TRBJ2-5, with 9 nucleotides matching TRBD1. The CDR3 has 15 residues. Germline assignment: CDR1 SGHTA and CDR2 FQGNSA. J lost 3 bases, V lost 7 bases, and 9 bases had no gene match.

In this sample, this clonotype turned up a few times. CDR3 protein: CASSQGQQNTEAFF. CDR3 bases: TGTGCCAGCTCACAGGGACAGCAGAACACTGAAGCTTTCTTT. The chain couples TRBV18 to TRBJ1-1, with 7 bases identical to TRBD1. This CDR3 spans 14 amino acids. CDR1 and CDR2 (germline): KGHSH, LQKENI. The ends lost 4 bases at V and 1 base at J; junction bases unmatched: 3.

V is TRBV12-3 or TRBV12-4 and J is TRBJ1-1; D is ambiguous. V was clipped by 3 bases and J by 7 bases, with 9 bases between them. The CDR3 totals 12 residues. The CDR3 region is CASSFVGNEAFF. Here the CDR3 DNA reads TGTGCCAGCAGTTTCGTCGGAAATGAAGCTTTCTTT.

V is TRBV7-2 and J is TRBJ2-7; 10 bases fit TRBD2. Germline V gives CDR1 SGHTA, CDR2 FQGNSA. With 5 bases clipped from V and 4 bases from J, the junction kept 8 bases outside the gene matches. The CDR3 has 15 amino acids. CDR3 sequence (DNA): TGTGCCAGCAGCCTTAGCGGGAGGTTTGAGTACGAGCAGTACTTC. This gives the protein CASSLSGRFEYEQYF.

The CDR3 region has the DNA TGTGCCAGCAGCTTGCAAGGTTTAAACATTCAGTACTTC. It is translated as CASSLQGLNIQYF. The V gene is TRBV5-5, the J gene TRBJ2-4, with unresolved D. V lost 1 base and J lost 6, with 8 bases in between. CDR1 and CDR2 (germline): SGHKS, YYEKEE (reference sequence). The CDR3 sequence is 13 residues long.

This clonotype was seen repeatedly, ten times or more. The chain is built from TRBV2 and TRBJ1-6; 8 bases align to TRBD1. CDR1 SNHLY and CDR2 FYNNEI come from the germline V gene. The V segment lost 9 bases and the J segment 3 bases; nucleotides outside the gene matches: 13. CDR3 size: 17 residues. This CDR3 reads CASEGQGRTNYNSPLHF. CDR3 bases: TGTGCCAGTGAAGGACAGGGCAGGACCAACTATAATTCACCCCTCCACTTT. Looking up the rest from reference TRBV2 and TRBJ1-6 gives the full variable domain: EPEVTQTPSHQVTQMGQEVILRCVPISNHLYFYWYRQILGQKVEFLVSFYNNEISEKSEIFDDQFSVERPDGSNFTLKIRSTKLEDSAMYFCASEGQGRTNYNSPLHFGNGTRLTVT.

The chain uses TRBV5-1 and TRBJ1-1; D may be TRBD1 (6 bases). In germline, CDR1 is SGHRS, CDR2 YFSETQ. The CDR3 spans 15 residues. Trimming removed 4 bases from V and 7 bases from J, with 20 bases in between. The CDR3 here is CASSIHYRDAIEAFF. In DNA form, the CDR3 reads TGCGCCAGCAGCATACATTACAGGGACGCGATTGAAGCTTTCTTT.

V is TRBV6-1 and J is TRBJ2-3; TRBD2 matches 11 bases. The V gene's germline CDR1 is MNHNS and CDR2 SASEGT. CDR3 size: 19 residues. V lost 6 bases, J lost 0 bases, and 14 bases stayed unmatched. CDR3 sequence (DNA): TGTGCCAGCAGCGAAACCGGGACTAGCGGAAGAGCTAGCACAGATACGCAGTATTTT. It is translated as CASSETGTSGRASTDTQYF.

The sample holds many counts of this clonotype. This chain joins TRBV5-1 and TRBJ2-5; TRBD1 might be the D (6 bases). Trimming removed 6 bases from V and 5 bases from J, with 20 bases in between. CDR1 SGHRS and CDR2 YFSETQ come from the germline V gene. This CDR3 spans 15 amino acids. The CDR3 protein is CASKDLQGFKETQYF. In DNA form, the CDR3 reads TGCGCCAGCAAGGACCTACAGGGTTTCAAGGAGACCCAGTACTTC. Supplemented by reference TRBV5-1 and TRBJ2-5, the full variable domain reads KAGVTQTPRYLIKTRGQQVTLSCSPISGHRSVSWYQQTPGQGLQFLFEYFSETQRNKGNFPGRFSGRQFSNSRSEMNVSTLELGDSALYLCASKDLQGFKETQYFGPGTRLLVL.

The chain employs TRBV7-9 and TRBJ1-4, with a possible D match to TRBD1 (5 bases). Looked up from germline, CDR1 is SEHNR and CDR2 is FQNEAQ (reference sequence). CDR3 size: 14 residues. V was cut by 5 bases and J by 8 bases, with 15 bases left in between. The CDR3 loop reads CASSPLRGPEKLFF. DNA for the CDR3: TGTGCCAGCAGCCCGCTAAGGGGTCCCGAAAAACTGTTTTTT.

The DNA of the CDR3 is TGTGCCATCAGGGACTGGACTAGCGGGAGGGAGAATGAGCAGTTCTTC. Protein: CAIRDWTSGRENEQFF. The gene calls are TRBV10-3 and TRBJ2-1; 15 nucleotides line up with TRBD2. V trimming: 6 bases; J trimming: 7 bases; junction bases outside the gene matches: 7. The germline CDR1 and CDR2 sequences are ENHRY and SYGVKD. The CDR3 is made up of 16 amino acids.

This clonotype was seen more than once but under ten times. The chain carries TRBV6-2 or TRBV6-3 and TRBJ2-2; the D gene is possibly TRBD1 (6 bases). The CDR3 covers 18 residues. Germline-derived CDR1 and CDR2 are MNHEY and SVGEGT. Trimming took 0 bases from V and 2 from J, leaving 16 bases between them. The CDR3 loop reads CASSYSLGQLINTGELFF. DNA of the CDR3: TGTGCCAGCAGTTACTCTCTGGGACAACTTATTAACACCGGGGAGCTGTTTTTT.